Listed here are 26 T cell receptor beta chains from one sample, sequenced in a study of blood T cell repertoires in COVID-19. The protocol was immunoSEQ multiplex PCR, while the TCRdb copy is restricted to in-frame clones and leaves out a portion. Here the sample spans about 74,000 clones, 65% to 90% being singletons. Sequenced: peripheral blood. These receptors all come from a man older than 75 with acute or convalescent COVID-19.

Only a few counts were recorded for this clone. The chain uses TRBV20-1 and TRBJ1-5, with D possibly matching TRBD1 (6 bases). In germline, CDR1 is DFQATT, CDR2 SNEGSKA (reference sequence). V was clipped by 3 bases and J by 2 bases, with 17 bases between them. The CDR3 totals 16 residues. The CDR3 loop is CSASATGPGGNQPQHF. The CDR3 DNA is TGCAGTGCTAGTGCGACAGGCCCTGGGGGCAATCAGCCCCAGCATTTT.

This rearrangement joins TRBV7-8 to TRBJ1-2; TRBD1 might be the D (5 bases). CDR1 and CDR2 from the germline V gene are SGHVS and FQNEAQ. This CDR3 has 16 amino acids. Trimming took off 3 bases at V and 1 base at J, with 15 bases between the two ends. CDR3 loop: CASSLSGRGFNYGYTF. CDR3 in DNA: TGTGCCAGCAGCTTGAGCGGGCGGGGGTTTAACTATGGCTACACCTTC. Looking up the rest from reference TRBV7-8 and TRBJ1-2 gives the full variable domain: GAGVSQSPRYKVAKRGQDVALRCDPISGHVSLFWYQQALGQGPEFLTYFQNEAQLDKSGLPSDRFFAERPEGSVSTLKIQRTQQEDSAVYLCASSLSGRGFNYGYTFGSGTRLTVV.

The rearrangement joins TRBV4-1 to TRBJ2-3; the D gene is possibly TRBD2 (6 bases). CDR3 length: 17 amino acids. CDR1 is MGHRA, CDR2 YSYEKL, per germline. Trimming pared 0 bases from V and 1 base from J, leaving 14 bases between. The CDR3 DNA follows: TGCGCCAGCAGCCAAGAGAGGAGCACTAGCCGCACAGATACGCAGTATTTT. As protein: CASSQERSTSRTDTQYF.

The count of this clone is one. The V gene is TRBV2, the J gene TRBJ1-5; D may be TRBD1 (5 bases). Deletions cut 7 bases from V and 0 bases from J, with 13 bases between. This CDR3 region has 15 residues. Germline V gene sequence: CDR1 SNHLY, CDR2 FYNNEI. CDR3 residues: CASKMDKHSNQPQHF. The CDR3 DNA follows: TGTGCCAGCAAGATGGACAAACATAGCAATCAGCCCCAGCATTTT.

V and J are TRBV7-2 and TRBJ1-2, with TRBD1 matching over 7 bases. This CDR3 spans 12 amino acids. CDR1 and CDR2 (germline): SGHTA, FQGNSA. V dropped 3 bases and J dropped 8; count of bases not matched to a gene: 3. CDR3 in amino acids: CASSLTGLGYTF. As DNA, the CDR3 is TGTGCCAGCAGCTTGACAGGGCTGGGCTACACCTTC. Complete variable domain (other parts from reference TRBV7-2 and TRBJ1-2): GAGVSQSPSNKVTEKGKDVELRCDPISGHTALYWYRQSLGQGLEFLIYFQGNSAPDKSGLPSDRFSAERTGGSVSTLTIQRTQQEDSAVYLCASSLTGLGYTFGSGTRLTVV.

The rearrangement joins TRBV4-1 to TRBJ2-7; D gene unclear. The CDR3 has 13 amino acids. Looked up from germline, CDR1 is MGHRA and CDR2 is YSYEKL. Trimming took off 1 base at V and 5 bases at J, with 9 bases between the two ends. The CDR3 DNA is TGCGCCAGCAGCCAAGGGTATCAGGACGAGCAGTACTTC. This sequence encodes CASSQGYQDEQYF.

The CDR3 protein is CASSPPLAGVRYEQYF. The DNA for the CDR3 is TGTGCCAGCAGCCCCCCCCTAGCGGGAGTTCGCTACGAGCAGTACTTC. V gene TRBV9 combines with J gene TRBJ2-7; 10 nucleotides line up with TRBD2. Trimming at V came to 4 bases and at J to 3 bases, leaving 10 bases not matched to a gene. The CDR3 is 16 residues long. Germline values: CDR1 SGDLS, CDR2 YYNGEE.

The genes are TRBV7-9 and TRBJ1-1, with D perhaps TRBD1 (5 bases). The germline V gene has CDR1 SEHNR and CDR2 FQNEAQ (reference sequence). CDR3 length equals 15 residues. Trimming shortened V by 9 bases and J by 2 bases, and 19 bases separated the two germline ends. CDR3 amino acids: CASYGGGMINTEAFF. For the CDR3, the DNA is TGTGCCAGTTACGGCGGGGGGATGATTAACACTGAAGCTTTCTTT.

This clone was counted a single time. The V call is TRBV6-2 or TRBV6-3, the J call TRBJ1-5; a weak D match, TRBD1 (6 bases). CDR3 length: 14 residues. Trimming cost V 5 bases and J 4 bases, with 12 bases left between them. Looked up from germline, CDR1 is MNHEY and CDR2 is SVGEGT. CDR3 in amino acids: CASSTGRNNQPQHF. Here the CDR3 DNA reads TGTGCCAGCAGTACAGGGAGAAATAATCAGCCCCAGCATTTT.

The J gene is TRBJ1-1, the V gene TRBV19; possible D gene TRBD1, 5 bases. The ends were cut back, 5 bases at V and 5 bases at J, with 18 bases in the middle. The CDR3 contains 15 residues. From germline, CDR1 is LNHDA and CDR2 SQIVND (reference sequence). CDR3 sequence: CASSPSGAGSTEAFF. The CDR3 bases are TGTGCCAGTAGTCCCTCTGGGGCAGGTTCGACTGAAGCTTTCTTT.

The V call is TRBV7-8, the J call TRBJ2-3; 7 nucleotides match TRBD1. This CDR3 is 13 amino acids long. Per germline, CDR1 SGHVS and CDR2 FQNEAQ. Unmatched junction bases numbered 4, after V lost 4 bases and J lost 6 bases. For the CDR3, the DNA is TGTGCCAGCAGCTGGGCGACAGGGGATACGCAGTATTTT. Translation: CASSWATGDTQYF.

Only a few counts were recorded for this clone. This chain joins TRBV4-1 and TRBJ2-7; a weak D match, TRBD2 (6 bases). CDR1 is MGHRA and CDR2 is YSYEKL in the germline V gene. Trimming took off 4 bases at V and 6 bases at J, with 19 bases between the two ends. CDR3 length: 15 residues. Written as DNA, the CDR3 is TGCGCCAGCAGCCTCGGGACTTCCCTGGCCGTCGAGCAGTACTTC. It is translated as CASSLGTSLAVEQYF.

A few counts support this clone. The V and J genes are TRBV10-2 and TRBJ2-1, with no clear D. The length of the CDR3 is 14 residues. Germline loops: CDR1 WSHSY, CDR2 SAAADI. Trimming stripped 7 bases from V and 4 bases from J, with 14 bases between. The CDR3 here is CASTETNIYNEQFF. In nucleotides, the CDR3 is TGCGCCAGCACCGAAACAAACATTTACAATGAGCAGTTCTTC.

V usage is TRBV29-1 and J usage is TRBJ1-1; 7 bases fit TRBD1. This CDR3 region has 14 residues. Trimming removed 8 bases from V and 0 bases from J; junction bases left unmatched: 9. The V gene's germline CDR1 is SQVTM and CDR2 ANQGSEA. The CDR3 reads CSPRDSRMNTEAFF. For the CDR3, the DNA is TGCAGCCCCCGGGACAGCCGAATGAACACTGAAGCTTTCTTT. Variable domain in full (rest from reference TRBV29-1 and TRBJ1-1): SAVISQKPSRDICQRGTSLTIQCQVDSQVTMMFWYRQQPGQSLTLIATANQGSEATYESGFVIDKFPISRPNLTFSTLTVSNMSPEDSSIYLCSPRDSRMNTEAFFGQGTRLTVV.

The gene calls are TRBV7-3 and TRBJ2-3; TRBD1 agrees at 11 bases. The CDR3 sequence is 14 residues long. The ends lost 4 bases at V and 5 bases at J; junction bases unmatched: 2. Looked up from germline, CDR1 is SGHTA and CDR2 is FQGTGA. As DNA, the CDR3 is TGTGCCAGCAGCTGGACAGGGGGCGTAGATACGCAGTATTTT. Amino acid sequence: CASSWTGGVDTQYF.

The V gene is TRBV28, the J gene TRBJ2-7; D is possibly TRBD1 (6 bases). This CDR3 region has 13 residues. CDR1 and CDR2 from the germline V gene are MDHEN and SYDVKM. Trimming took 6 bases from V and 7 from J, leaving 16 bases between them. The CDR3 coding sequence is TGTGCCAGCAGAACAGGGAATCCGACGGAGCAGTACTTC. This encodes CASRTGNPTEQYF.

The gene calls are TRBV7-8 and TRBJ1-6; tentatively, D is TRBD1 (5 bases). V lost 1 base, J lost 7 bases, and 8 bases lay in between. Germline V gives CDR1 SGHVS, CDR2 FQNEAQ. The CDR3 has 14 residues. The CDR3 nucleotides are TGTGCCAGCAGCTTAGGGGGGGGGAATTCACCCCTCCACTTT. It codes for CASSLGGGNSPLHF.

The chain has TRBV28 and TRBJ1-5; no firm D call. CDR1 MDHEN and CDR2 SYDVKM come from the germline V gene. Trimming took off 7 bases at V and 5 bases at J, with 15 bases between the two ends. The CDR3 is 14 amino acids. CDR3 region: CASKVQGEYQPQHF. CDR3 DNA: TGTGCCAGCAAAGTACAAGGAGAGTATCAGCCCCAGCATTTT.

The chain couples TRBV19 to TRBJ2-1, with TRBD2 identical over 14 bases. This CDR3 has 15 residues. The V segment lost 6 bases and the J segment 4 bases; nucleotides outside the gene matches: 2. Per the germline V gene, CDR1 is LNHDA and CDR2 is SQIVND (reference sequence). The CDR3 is CASRGLAGGYNEQFF. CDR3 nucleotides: TGTGCCAGTAGAGGACTAGCGGGGGGTTACAATGAGCAGTTCTTC.

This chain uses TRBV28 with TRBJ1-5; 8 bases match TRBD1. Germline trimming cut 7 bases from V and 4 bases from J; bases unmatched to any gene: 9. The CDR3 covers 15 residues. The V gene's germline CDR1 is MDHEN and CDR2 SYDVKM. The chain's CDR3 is CASMSGQGRNQPQHF. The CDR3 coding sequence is TGTGCCAGCATGTCCGGACAGGGAAGGAATCAGCCCCAGCATTTT.

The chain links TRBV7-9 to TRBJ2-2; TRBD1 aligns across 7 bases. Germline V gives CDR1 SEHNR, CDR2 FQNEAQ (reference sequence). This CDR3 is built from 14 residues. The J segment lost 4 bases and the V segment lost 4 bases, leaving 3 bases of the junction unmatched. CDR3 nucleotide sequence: TGTGCCAGCAGCTCCGGACAGGTCACCGGGGAGCTGTTTTTT. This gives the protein CASSSGQVTGELFF.

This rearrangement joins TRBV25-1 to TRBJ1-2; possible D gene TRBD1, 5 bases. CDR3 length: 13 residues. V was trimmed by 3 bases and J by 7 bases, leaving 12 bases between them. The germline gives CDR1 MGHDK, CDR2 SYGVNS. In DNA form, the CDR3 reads TGTGCCAGCAGTGATCAGGGTCCCTCTGGCTACACCTTC. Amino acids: CASSDQGPSGYTF.

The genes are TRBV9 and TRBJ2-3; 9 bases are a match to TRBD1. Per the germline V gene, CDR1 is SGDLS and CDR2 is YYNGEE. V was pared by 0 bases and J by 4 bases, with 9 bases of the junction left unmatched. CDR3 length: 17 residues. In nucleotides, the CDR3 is TGTGCCAGCAGCGTAGCTGGTGGGACAGGGACCGCAGATACGCAGTATTTT. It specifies CASSVAGGTGTADTQYF.

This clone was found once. The CDR3 here is CASSRTGGAEQYF. The CDR3 DNA reads TGTGCCAGCAGCCGGACAGGGGGCGCCGAGCAGTACTTC. The rearrangement links TRBV6-2 or TRBV6-3 to TRBJ2-7; 11 nucleotides agree with TRBD1. After removal of 6 bases from V and 6 bases from J, the junction contained 4 bases not matched to a gene. The germline V gene has CDR1 MNHEY and CDR2 SVGEGT. This CDR3 has 13 amino acids.

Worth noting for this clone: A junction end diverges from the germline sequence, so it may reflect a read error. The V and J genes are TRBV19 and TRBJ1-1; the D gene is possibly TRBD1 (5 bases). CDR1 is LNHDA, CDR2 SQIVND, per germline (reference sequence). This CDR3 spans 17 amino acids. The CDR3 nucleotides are TGTGCCATTAGTATGCCGGGGGGGGGACTCGGGAACACTGAAGCTTTCTTT. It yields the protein CAISMPGGGLGNTEAFF.

The CDR3 region is CASSLAGGRADTQYF. The CDR3 nucleotides are TGCGCCAGCAGCTTGGCCGGGGGGCGGGCAGATACGCAGTATTTT. This rearrangement joins TRBV5-1 to TRBJ2-3; D might be TRBD2 (7 bases). Germline loops: CDR1 SGHRS, CDR2 YFSETQ. The CDR3 totals 15 residues. Trimming removed 0 bases from V and 4 bases from J, with 12 bases in between.